This TCR beta chain stems from a study of neurological immune-mediated disorders. Worth noting for this clonotype: The antigen is unknown.

Study-wide points: Whereas HTLV-1-associated myelopathy showed the most TCR clonal expansion, multiple sclerosis showed the least, with levels below those of healthy controls. Across subjects, no CDR3 amino acid sequence appeared in expanded clones of more than one subject, a finding that suggested private repertoires in all groups.

For the unsorted libraries, 2 million PBMCs stored at -80 C served as input. The cDNA came from 5'RACE with 10-nucleotide random UMIs. TCRdb re-derived calls from the 5' RACE reads in MiXCR, one entry per CDR3 protein. The sample has approximately 50,000 distinct CDR3 sequences, about a tenth seen once; the top ten hold roughly 5.2%. V shed 7 bases and J shed 10 bases, with 22 bases lying between them. This CDR3 spans 14 amino acids. The rearrangement links TRBV12-3 or TRBV12-4 to TRBJ2-5, with D tentatively TRBD1 or TRBD2 (7 bases each). Sequenced sample: PBMCs. This TCR derives from a man between 65 and 85 years old with HTLV-1-associated myelopathy (HAM/TSP). CDR3: CASTQGGLGGSQYF. The CDR3 bases are TGTGCCAGCACCCAGGGGGGGCTAGGGGGGAGCCAGTACTTC.